Below are 9 T cell receptor beta chains sequenced from a single sample in a study of cytomegalovirus exposure and HLA in healthy donors. 60 Vbeta and 13 Jbeta primers were used in PCR. Sequenced by immunoSEQ multiplex PCR; TCRdb stores in-frame clones only, minus some. Found here are roughly 150,000 clones, approximately 86% of them singletons; the top ten hold about 6.1%. The source material was PBMCs. The source is a woman between 45 and 65 years old in good health and CMV-seropositive.

This chain joins TRBV28 and TRBJ1-1; D is uncertain. Trimming pared 1 base from V and 4 bases from J, leaving 4 bases between. CDR3 length equals 12 residues. Germline assignment: CDR1 MDHEN and CDR2 SYDVKM. Here the CDR3 reads CASSLYSTEAFF. CDR3 nucleotides: TGTGCCAGCAGTTTATACAGCACTGAAGCTTTCTTT.

J is TRBJ2-3 and V is TRBV25-1; no firm D call. This CDR3 spans 15 amino acids. The germline V and J ends were trimmed by 3 bases and 0 bases, with 10 bases remaining between them. Germline lookup yields CDR1 MGHDK and CDR2 SYGVNS. The CDR3 nucleotides read TGTGCCAGCAGTGATTGGAGCCATAGCACAGATACGCAGTATTTT. Its protein is CASSDWSHSTDTQYF.

V is TRBV19 and J is TRBJ2-1; TRBD1 matches at 9 bases. The CDR3 sequence is 15 residues long. V was pared by 3 bases and J by 7 bases, with 7 bases of the junction left unmatched. In germline, CDR1 is LNHDA, CDR2 SQIVND (reference sequence). In DNA, the CDR3 is TGTGCCAGTAGTATCCCGGGACAGGGACGAAATGAGCAGTTCTTC. The encoded protein is CASSIPGQGRNEQFF.

In DNA form, the CDR3 reads TGTGCCAGCAGCCCCCGGGACAGGGGCCACCAGCAGTACTTC. It yields the protein CASSPRDRGHQQYF. The chain recombines TRBV11-2 with TRBJ2-7, with 10 bases fitting TRBD1. With V trimmed by 5 bases and J by 8 bases, 9 bases remained unmatched. Germline V gene lookup returns CDR1 SGHAT and CDR2 FQNNGV. This CDR3 comprises 14 residues.

The chain recombines TRBV7-3 with TRBJ2-1, with TRBD1 matching over 8 bases. The CDR3 has 15 amino acids. Germline CDR1 and CDR2: SGHTA and FQGTGA. V lost 5 bases, J lost 6 bases, and 9 bases stayed unmatched. As DNA, the CDR3 is TGTGCCAGCAGCCCAGTCGGACAGGGTGGCAATGAGCAGTTCTTC. Translated, it gives CASSPVGQGGNEQFF.

CDR3 coding DNA: TGTGCCAGCAGCAAGGGACTAGCGGGGGGAGCGGAAGATACGCAGTATTTT. Its translation is CASSKGLAGGAEDTQYF. This chain uses TRBV5-4 with TRBJ2-3, with 15 bases that match TRBD2. CDR1 and CDR2 from the germline V gene are SGHNT and YYREEE (reference sequence). The CDR3 runs to 17 residues. J gave up 5 bases and V 4 bases, and 8 bases lay outside the gene matches.

Here the CDR3 reads CASSVEDRLYGYTF. The CDR3 DNA reads as TGTGCCAGCAGCGTTGAGGACAGGTTATATGGCTACACCTTC. This chain uses TRBV9 with TRBJ1-2; 7 bases agree with TRBD1. The germline V gene has CDR1 SGDLS and CDR2 YYNGEE. The CDR3 length is 14 residues. J was trimmed by 5 bases and V by 2 bases; bases with no gene match: 6. Combining the CDR3 with reference TRBV9 and TRBJ1-2 gives the whole variable domain DSGVTQTPKHLITATGQRVTLRCSPRSGDLSVYWYQQSLDQGLQFLIQYYNGEERAKGNILERFSAQQFPDLHSELNLSSLELGDSALYFCASSVEDRLYGYTFGSGTRLTVV.

The gene calls are TRBV7-9 and TRBJ1-5, with D unresolved. This CDR3 contains 13 residues. Trimming took 2 bases from V and 8 from J, leaving 10 bases between them. Germline lookup yields CDR1 SEHNR and CDR2 FQNEAQ (reference sequence). CDR3 protein: CASSLKYGEPQHF. CDR3 DNA sequence: TGTGCCAGCAGCTTAAAGTACGGGGAGCCCCAGCATTTT.

The chain carries TRBV29-1 and TRBJ1-1; no reliable D call. CDR3 size: 12 residues. Germline assignment: CDR1 SQVTM and CDR2 ANQGSEA. The germline V and J ends were trimmed by 1 base and 8 bases, with 11 bases remaining between them. In DNA form, the CDR3 reads TGCAGCGTTGAAGGGGCCGCCCCCGAAGCTTTCTTT. Protein sequence: CSVEGAAPEAFF. Full variable domain (outside the CDR3, taken from reference TRBV29-1 and TRBJ1-1): SAVISQKPSRDICQRGTSLTIQCQVDSQVTMMFWYRQQPGQSLTLIATANQGSEATYESGFVIDKFPISRPNLTFSTLTVSNMSPEDSSIYLCSVEGAAPEAFFGQGTRLTVV.